This TCR beta chain was captured by sequencing in a study of control samples from healthy donors and cancer patients. The germline V gene has CDR1 LNHNV and CDR2 YYDKDF (reference sequence). V was cut by 8 bases and J by 0 bases, with 11 bases left in between. The CDR3 covers 14 residues. TCRdb's copy holds only in-frame clones and misses some; the assay was immunoSEQ multiplex PCR. The sample includes 50,000 to 65,000 clones, approximately 90% of them seen just once. The chain uses TRBV15 and TRBJ1-5; TRBD1 is a possible D gene (5 bases). The sequence was obtained from a woman aged 50 to 60 with colorectal cancer. Input material: PBMCs. In DNA, the CDR3 is TGTGCCACCGGCCGGGGGTTTAGCAATCAGCCCCAGCATTTT. Its protein is CATGRGFSNQPQHF. The full variable domain, in which reference TRBV15 and TRBJ1-5 provide the parts outside the CDR3, is DAMVIQNPRYQVTQFGKPVTLSCSQTLNHNVMYWYQQKSSQAPKLLFHYYDKDFNNEADTPDNFQSRRPNTSFCFLDIRSPGLGDTAMYLCATGRGFSNQPQHFGDGTRLSIL.